This entry describes one TCR beta chain. The germline V gene encodes CDR1 MNHEY and CDR2 SVGAGI. CDR3 size: 15 residues. Unmatched junction bases numbered 7, after V lost 8 bases and J lost 0 bases. The assay was immunoSEQ multiplex PCR, and TCRdb's table has in-frame clones only and misses some. The sample has about 730,000 clones; 72% are singletons. Donors, healthy HIV-negative adults, lacked recent acute infections or vaccinations. Caucasian adults living in Nashville, Tennessee, provided all samples. The data belong to a study of shared clonotypes between healthy human individuals. Sequencing was carried out using memory CD4+ T cells sorted from blood. Subset in this sample: CD45RA-negative fraction. The rearrangement links TRBV6-5 to TRBJ1-5; TRBD1 agrees at 7 bases. This sequence originates from a woman aged 25 to 39 in good health. CDR3 nucleotide sequence: TGTGCCAGCTCGGGGGACAGAAATAGCAATCAGCCCCAGCATTTT. This translates into CASSGDRNSNQPQHF.